One T cell receptor (beta chain) is described in this entry. Its target is unknown. This was a deep-level run. Roughly 200 ng DNA, tens of thousands of T cell genomes, went into each sorted-subset replicate PCR. Assay: immunoSEQ multiplex PCR; the TCRdb copy retains only in-frame clones and omits some. The table lists about 110,000 clones, around 65% of them singletons, with approximately 23% in the top ten. The data originate from a study of shared clonotypes between healthy human individuals. Whole-study results and caveats: Owing to a small donor count, the genetic and exposure-history diversity represented was limited.

Healthy HIV-negative adults without recent acute infections or vaccinations served as donors. The source material was memory CD8+ T cells sorted from blood. Subset here: CD45RO+ cells pooled with CCR7-negative TemRA cells. The TCR was taken from a woman younger than 45 in good health.

CDR3 nucleotide sequence: TGTGCCAGCAGCCCAAGGGGCCCTAGCGGGAGTGGATCCTACGAGCAGTACTTC. Protein sequence: CASSPRGPSGSGSYEQYF. J is TRBJ2-7 and V is TRBV27; 10 bases agree with TRBD2. The germline V gene has CDR1 MNHEY and CDR2 SMNVEV (reference sequence). J gave up 1 base and V 6 bases, and 15 bases lay outside the gene matches. The CDR3 consists of 18 residues.